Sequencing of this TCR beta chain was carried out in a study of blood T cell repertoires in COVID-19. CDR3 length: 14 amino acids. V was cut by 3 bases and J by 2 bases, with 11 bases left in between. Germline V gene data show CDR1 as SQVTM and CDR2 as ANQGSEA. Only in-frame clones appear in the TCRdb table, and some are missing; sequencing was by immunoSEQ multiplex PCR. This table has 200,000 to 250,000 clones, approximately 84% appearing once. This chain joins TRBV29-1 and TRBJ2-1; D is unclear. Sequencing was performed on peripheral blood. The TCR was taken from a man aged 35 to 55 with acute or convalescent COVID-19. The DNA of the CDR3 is TGCAGCGTTGAGTGGTCGCGGCCCTACAATGAGCAGTTCTTC. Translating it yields CSVEWSRPYNEQFF.